The present TCR beta chain was sequenced within a study of CD8+CD57+ T cells in acquired aplastic anemia. Sequencing was done on patients that had shown CD8+CD57+ cell expansion by flow cytometry. The patients, all of them, had severe acquired aplastic anemia. Trimming removed 4 bases from V and 0 bases from J; junction bases left unmatched: 5. The germline CDR1 and CDR2 sequences are MNHEY and SVGAGI. The CDR3 contains 16 residues. Points from the study as a whole: Some 31 CD8+ CDR3 sequences were shared between patients and controls.

Concerning this clonotype itself: Its specificity is not known.

Genomic DNA was employed as the template in profiling TCR beta VDJ and CDR3. TCRdb reprocessed the reads via MiXCR and lists one record per CDR3 protein. This sample has about 95,000 distinct CDR3 sequences, with about 63% found just once. The V gene is TRBV6-5, the J gene TRBJ2-7; 11 bases agree with TRBD1. This TCR was recovered from a human donor with aplastic anemia. The sequenced sample was sorted CD4+, CD8+, or CD8+CD57+ T cells (not recorded which) from PBMCs. CDR3 sequence (DNA): TGTGCCAGCAGTTCCCCGGGGACAGGGGGCTCCTACGAGCAGTACTTC. Encoded protein: CASSSPGTGGSYEQYF.